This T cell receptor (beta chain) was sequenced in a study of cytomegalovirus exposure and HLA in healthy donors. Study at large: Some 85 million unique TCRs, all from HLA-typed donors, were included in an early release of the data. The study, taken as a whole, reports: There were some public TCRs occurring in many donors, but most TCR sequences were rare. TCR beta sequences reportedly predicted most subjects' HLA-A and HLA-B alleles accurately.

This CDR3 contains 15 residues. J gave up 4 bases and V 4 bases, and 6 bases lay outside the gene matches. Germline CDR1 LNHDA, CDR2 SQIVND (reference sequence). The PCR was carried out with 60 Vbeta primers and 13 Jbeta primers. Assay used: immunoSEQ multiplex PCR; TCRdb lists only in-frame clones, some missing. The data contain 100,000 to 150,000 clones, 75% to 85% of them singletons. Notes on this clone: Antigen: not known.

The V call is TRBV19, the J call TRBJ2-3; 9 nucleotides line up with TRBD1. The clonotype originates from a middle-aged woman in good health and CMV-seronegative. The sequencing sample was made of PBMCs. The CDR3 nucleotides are TGTGCCAGTAGTACGCCGGGACAGGGTGCAGATACGCAGTATTTT. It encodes CASSTPGQGADTQYF.